Listed below are T cell receptor beta chains from one sample, sequenced in a study of T-cell reconstitution after alpha-beta-depleted transplantation in children. TCRdb independently ran MiXCR on the PCR reads; one entry per CDR3 protein. This sample has about a million distinct CDR3 sequences; less than 30% occur once, and the top ten carry more than 25%. The sample consisted of PBMCs, mostly from graft donor cells, taken 360 days after TCRalphabeta/CD19-depleted stem cell transplant. Every receptor here comes from a boy under three years old who had a stem cell transplant for SCID, so the T cells may come from the graft donor. CDR3s include the opening cysteine and the closing phenylalanine or tryptophan. The D gene is left open where the match is weak. Size values are once, few and many counts, or a class for expanded clones, and some rows have none.

d_gene: NA; len: 14; abundance: few; j_gene: TRBJ2-2; v_gene: TRBV12-3/TRBV12-4; CDR3aa: CASSLNPNTGELFF; CDR3nt: TGTGCCAGCAGTTTGAACCCGAACACCGGGGAGCTGTTTTTT
d_gene: NA; len: 14; abundance: NA; j_gene: TRBJ2-7; v_gene: TRBV20-1; CDR3aa: CSARNARVRDEQYF; CDR3nt: TGCAGTGCTAGAAATGCGAGGGTTCGCGACGAGCAGTACTTC
d_gene: NA; len: 13; abundance: few; j_gene: TRBJ2-5; v_gene: TRBV12-3/TRBV12-4; CDR3aa: CASTNGQGQTQYF; CDR3nt: TGTGCCAGCACTAACGGGCAGGGGCAGACCCAGTACTTC
d_gene: TRBD2; len: 13; abundance: NA; j_gene: TRBJ2-7; v_gene: TRBV20-1; CDR3aa: CSAVGLASYEQYF; CDR3nt: TGCAGTGCGGTGGGACTAGCATCCTACGAGCAGTACTTC
d_gene: NA; len: 13; abundance: NA; j_gene: TRBJ1-1; v_gene: TRBV5-5; CDR3aa: CASSVRGDTEAFF; CDR3nt: TGTGCCAGCAGCGTCAGAGGGGACACTGAAGCTTTCTTT
d_gene: NA; len: 13; abundance: NA; j_gene: TRBJ1-1; v_gene: TRBV5-5; CDR3aa: CASSLNSYTEAFF; CDR3nt: TGTGCCAGCAGCTTGAACAGTTACACTGAAGCTTTCTTT
d_gene: NA; len: 15; abundance: NA; j_gene: TRBJ2-7; v_gene: TRBV20-1; CDR3aa: CSARKDPFSSYEQYF; CDR3nt: TGCAGTGCTAGAAAAGACCCGTTTAGCTCCTACGAGCAGTACTTC
d_gene: NA; len: 13; abundance: few; j_gene: TRBJ1-2; v_gene: TRBV29-1; CDR3aa: CSVEYLGIHGYTF; CDR3nt: TGCAGCGTTGAATATCTAGGGATCCATGGCTACACCTTC
d_gene: NA; len: 15; abundance: NA; j_gene: TRBJ1-3; v_gene: TRBV7-8; CDR3aa: CASSFTLFSGNTIYF; CDR3nt: TGTGCCAGCAGCTTCACCCTGTTCTCTGGAAACACCATATATTTT
d_gene: NA; len: 13; abundance: NA; j_gene: TRBJ1-1; v_gene: TRBV9; CDR3aa: CASSSPGWGEAFF; CDR3nt: TGTGCCAGCAGTAGTCCAGGGTGGGGTGAAGCTTTCTTT
d_gene: NA; len: 13; abundance: few; j_gene: TRBJ2-1; v_gene: TRBV11-2; CDR3aa: CASSFVTNNEQFF; CDR3nt: TGTGCCAGCAGCTTCGTGACAAATAATGAGCAGTTCTTC
d_gene: NA; len: 11; abundance: many; j_gene: TRBJ1-1; v_gene: TRBV29-1; CDR3aa: CSALRFTEAFF; CDR3nt: TGCAGCGCCCTAAGGTTCACTGAAGCTTTCTTT
d_gene: TRBD1; len: 14; abundance: NA; j_gene: TRBJ1-5; v_gene: TRBV10-3; CDR3aa: CAIGMTGDGQPQHF; CDR3nt: TGTGCCATCGGTATGACAGGGGACGGTCAGCCCCAGCATTTT
d_gene: NA; len: 13; abundance: NA; j_gene: TRBJ1-1; v_gene: TRBV12-3/TRBV12-4; CDR3aa: CASSPRTGAEAFF; CDR3nt: TGTGCCAGCAGCCCCAGGACTGGTGCTGAAGCTTTCTTT
d_gene: TRBD1; len: 18; abundance: few; j_gene: TRBJ2-2; v_gene: TRBV5-1; CDR3aa: CASSLPGQGAIGTGELFF; CDR3nt: TGCGCCAGCAGCTTACCGGGACAGGGGGCGATTGGCACCGGGGAGCTGTTTTTT
d_gene: NA; len: 14; abundance: few; j_gene: TRBJ1-2; v_gene: TRBV2; CDR3aa: CASSGESTYYGYTF; CDR3nt: TGTGCCAGCAGTGGCGAAAGCACCTACTATGGCTACACCTTC
d_gene: NA; len: 19; abundance: few; j_gene: TRBJ1-3; v_gene: TRBV4-1; CDR3aa: CASSQEGAVSSSTGNTIYF; CDR3nt: TGCGCCAGCAGCCAAGAGGGGGCAGTGAGTTCGAGTACTGGAAACACCATATATTTT
d_gene: NA; len: 13; abundance: NA; j_gene: TRBJ2-5; v_gene: TRBV5-1; CDR3aa: CASRLTDQETQYF; CDR3nt: TGCGCCAGCAGACTGACGGACCAAGAGACCCAGTACTTC
d_gene: TRBD1; len: 18; abundance: NA; j_gene: TRBJ2-5; v_gene: TRBV6-1; CDR3aa: CASSRRSTGVKGQETQYF; CDR3nt: TGTGCCAGCAGTCGACGATCGACAGGGGTGAAGGGACAAGAGACCCAGTACTTC
d_gene: TRBD1; len: 15; abundance: NA; j_gene: TRBJ2-7; v_gene: TRBV6-2/TRBV6-3; CDR3aa: CASNLGQGASYEQYF; CDR3nt: TGTGCCAGCAACCTAGGACAGGGGGCATCCTACGAGCAGTACTTC
d_gene: NA; len: 14; abundance: once; j_gene: TRBJ2-4; v_gene: TRBV5-5; CDR3aa: CASSLIGSGDIQYF; CDR3nt: TGTGCCAGCAGCTTAATAGGTAGTGGGGACATTCAGTACTTC
d_gene: NA; len: 14; abundance: few; j_gene: TRBJ2-7; v_gene: TRBV20-1; CDR3aa: CSARGRTVSYEQYF; CDR3nt: TGCAGTGCTAGAGGTCGGACAGTCTCCTACGAGCAGTACTTC
d_gene: NA; len: 15; abundance: few; j_gene: TRBJ2-7; v_gene: TRBV7-9; CDR3aa: CASSSTSLGGYEQYF; CDR3nt: TGTGCCAGCAGCTCCACCTCCTTAGGAGGCTACGAGCAGTACTTC
d_gene: NA; len: 15; abundance: few; j_gene: TRBJ2-7; v_gene: TRBV27; CDR3aa: CASSPLGYPLYEQYF; CDR3nt: TGTGCCAGCAGTCCACTAGGCTACCCGCTCTACGAGCAGTACTTC
d_gene: NA; len: 15; abundance: once; j_gene: TRBJ1-5; v_gene: TRBV2; CDR3aa: CASVGSTEPNQPQHF; CDR3nt: TGTGCCAGCGTTGGGTCAACAGAACCCAATCAGCCCCAGCATTTT
d_gene: TRBD1; len: 16; abundance: NA; j_gene: TRBJ2-3; v_gene: TRBV5-1; CDR3aa: CASSSRTGPGTDTQYF; CDR3nt: TGCGCCAGCAGCTCCCGGACAGGGCCCGGCACAGATACGCAGTATTTT
d_gene: TRBD1; len: 17; abundance: NA; j_gene: TRBJ2-5; v_gene: TRBV12-3/TRBV12-4; CDR3aa: CASSQPSTGGNNETQYF; CDR3nt: TGTGCCAGCAGCCAACCCTCGACAGGGGGCAATAATGAGACCCAGTACTTC
d_gene: NA; len: 16; abundance: few; j_gene: TRBJ1-3; v_gene: TRBV7-9; CDR3aa: CASSLGWAGDGNTIYF; CDR3nt: TGTGCCAGCAGCTTAGGCTGGGCAGGGGATGGAAACACCATATATTTT